This TCR beta chain stems from a study of Graves' ophthalmopathy and Graves' hyperthyroidism. Study context: Before any treatment, peripheral blood was taken at the initial diagnosis. Notes on the study in general: The blood repertoire also included most expanded thyroid clonotypes above 0.001 frequency. The model's ophthalmopathy progression predictions had approximately 69% sensitivity and less than 75% specificity.

What supplied the PBMCs was about 10 ml of fresh peripheral blood. Scientists amplified the TCR beta CDR3 regions from RNA transcripts. The authors performed first-round RT-PCR with HTBI primers and then a second-round multiplex PCR. MiXCR, applied by TCRdb to the multiplex PCR reads, yields one record per CDR3 protein. The sample shows roughly 300,000 distinct CDR3 sequences, 17% of them seen only once. In regard to this clonotype: Its antigen is currently unknown. A read error may explain this, as a much larger clone is one base away.

Specimen: peripheral blood. The sequence was collected from an adult man with Graves' ophthalmopathy.

CDR3 sequence: CATIGTDTGELLF. CDR3 DNA: TGTGCCACCATTGGGACAGACACCGGGGAGCTGCTTTTT. The chain has TRBV24-1 and TRBJ2-2; 7 bases map to TRBD1. The CDR3 has 13 amino acids. The germline V gene encodes CDR1 KGHDR and CDR2 SFDVKD.